Below are 23 T cell receptor beta chains sequenced from a single sample in a study of T cells after yellow fever vaccination. TCRdb passed the 5' RACE reads through MiXCR, listing each CDR3 protein once. The data show tens of thousands of distinct CDR3 sequences, roughly 8% seen once. Sequencing used CD8+ T cells sorted from PBMCs, obtained on the day of the yellow fever booster vaccination. Receptor source: a man younger than 40 who received the YFV17D yellow fever vaccine.

This clonotype has only a few counts. The chain is built from TRBV5-6 and TRBJ2-1; a possible D gene is TRBD1 (6 bases). This CDR3 contains 16 residues. V gave up 0 bases and J gave up 5 bases, with 15 bases separating them. Germline V gene data show CDR1 as SGHDT and CDR2 as YYEEEE. The CDR3: CASSLESQGFNNEQFF. The CDR3, as DNA: TGTGCCAGCAGCTTGGAGTCACAGGGTTTCAACAATGAGCAGTTCTTC.

This clonotype appeared a few times. This chain uses TRBV11-2 with TRBJ2-2; D is tentatively TRBD1 or TRBD2 (5 bases each). Germline loops: CDR1 SGHAT, CDR2 FQNNGV. With 5 bases removed from V and 4 bases from J, the gap between germline ends came to 20 bases. The CDR3 is 17 amino acids. The CDR3 DNA follows: TGTGCCAGCAGCCCCCCCGGTTGGGGGTTTGGCACCGGGGAGCTGTTTTTT. Protein sequence: CASSPPGWGFGTGELFF.

This clonotype was detected only a few times. The chain employs TRBV3-1 and TRBJ2-5, with 10 bases fitting TRBD2. This CDR3 is built from 14 residues. J gave up 10 bases and V 4 bases, and 9 bases lay outside the gene matches. Per the germline V gene, CDR1 is LGHDT and CDR2 is YNNKEL (reference sequence). As DNA, the CDR3 is TGTGCCAGCAGCCCCCTAGCGGGGGACGCTGGCCAGTACTTC. It is translated as CASSPLAGDAGQYF.

The J gene is TRBJ1-5, the V gene TRBV21-1; TRBD1, as called in the table, went unchecked against the DNA. TRBV21-1 is a pseudogene. This CDR3 region has 12 residues. This chain's CDR3 is CASSRGLQPQHF. As DNA, the CDR3 is TGTGCCAGCAGCAGGGGGCTTCAGCCCCAGCATTTT.

This rearrangement joins TRBV5-4 to TRBJ1-1; D unresolved. The germline gives CDR1 SGHNT, CDR2 YYREEE (reference sequence). CDR3 length equals 14 residues. Between the trimmed V and J ends, which lost 0 bases and 5 bases, there was a span of 11 bases. CDR3 protein: CASSLAEMGTEAFF. DNA for the CDR3: TGTGCCAGCAGCTTGGCCGAGATGGGGACTGAAGCTTTCTTT.

This clonotype has more than one count but fewer than ten. V gene TRBV18 combines with J gene TRBJ2-7, with 7 bases identical to TRBD2. Per the germline V gene, CDR1 is KGHSH and CDR2 is LQKENI. CDR3 length: 12 residues. The ends lost 4 bases at V and 3 bases at J; junction bases unmatched: 0. CDR3 residues: CASSREGYEQYF. The DNA of the CDR3 is TGTGCCAGCTCACGGGAGGGCTACGAGCAGTACTTC.

This clonotype was observed at least ten times. This sequence joins TRBV5-1 and TRBJ2-7; D ambiguous. V was shortened by 3 bases and J by 2 bases, with 18 bases between the two germline ends. Germline CDR1 is SGHRS and CDR2 is YFSETQ. The CDR3 totals 16 residues. The CDR3 sequence: CASSSPTDRAAYEQYF. The CDR3 bases are TGCGCCAGCAGCTCGCCTACGGACCGGGCCGCCTACGAGCAGTACTTC.

This sequence joins TRBV11-2 and TRBJ2-7; no definite D call. Germline assignment: CDR1 SGHAT and CDR2 FQNNGV. This CDR3 spans 11 amino acids. The V end lost 3 bases, the J end lost 3 bases, and 3 bases lay between the germline ends. The CDR3 sequence is CASSFNYEQYF. The CDR3 DNA is TGTGCCAGCAGCTTTAACTACGAGCAGTACTTC.

This clonotype was observed a handful of times. The V and J genes are TRBV12-3 or TRBV12-4 and TRBJ2-5, with 7 bases that match TRBD1. V trimming: 6 bases; J trimming: 0 bases; junction bases outside the gene matches: 10. The length of the CDR3 is 16 residues. CDR3 region: CASRGGQEPNQETQYF. CDR3 nucleotides: TGTGCCAGCAGAGGAGGACAGGAGCCGAACCAAGAGACCCAGTACTTC.

V gene TRBV15 combines with J gene TRBJ2-7; D unclear. Trimming stripped 5 bases from V and 1 base from J, with 9 bases between. The CDR3 has 13 residues. Germline values: CDR1 LNHNV, CDR2 YYDKDF (reference sequence). The CDR3 region is CATSPGISYEQYF. The DNA of the CDR3 is TGTGCCACCAGCCCCGGCATTTCCTACGAGCAGTACTTC.

This clonotype was seen at least ten times. V and J are TRBV5-1 and TRBJ2-1; D may match TRBD1 or TRBD2 (5 bases each). V dropped 4 bases and J dropped 9 bases, with 17 bases sitting between them. Germline loops: CDR1 SGHRS, CDR2 YFSETQ. CDR3 length: 14 residues. Here the CDR3 reads CASSIFTGQGEQFF. In DNA, the CDR3 is TGCGCCAGCAGCATCTTTACGGGGCAGGGTGAGCAGTTCTTC.

This rearrangement joins TRBV9 to TRBJ2-5; 12 bases fit TRBD1. CDR1 is SGDLS and CDR2 is YYNGEE in the germline V gene. The V segment lost 7 bases and the J segment 7 bases; nucleotides outside the gene matches: 8. The CDR3 consists of 14 residues. The CDR3 reads CASDPGQGAGTQYF. CDR3 in DNA: TGTGCCAGCGACCCGGGACAGGGGGCCGGGACCCAGTACTTC.

As for this clonotype: A much larger clone sits a single nucleotide away, making a read error possible. The rearrangement joins TRBV12-5 to TRBJ1-5, with D perhaps matching TRBD1 (6 bases). Germline assignment: CDR1 LGHNT and CDR2 FRNRAP. CDR3 length: 14 amino acids. The CDR3 is CASGQGGSNQPHHF. The DNA for the CDR3 is TGTGCTAGTGGCCAAGGGGGGAGCAATCAGCCCCATCATTTT.

This rearrangement joins TRBV5-4 to TRBJ2-1, with D perhaps given as TRBD1 or TRBD2 (5 bases each). The V gene lost 5 bases and the J gene lost 12 bases, with 15 bases spanning the gap. The germline gives CDR1 SGHNT, CDR2 YYREEE (reference sequence). This CDR3 is built from 12 residues. The DNA of the CDR3 is TGTGCCAGCAGGTGGGGGAGTGGGATGCAGTTCTTC. Amino acid sequence: CASRWGSGMQFF.

In this sample, this clonotype turned up many times. The rearrangement uses TRBV18 and TRBJ2-3; tentative D call: TRBD2 (5 bases). The CDR3 runs to 15 residues. The germline gives CDR1 KGHSH, CDR2 LQKENI. Trimming cost V 2 bases and J 1 base, with 10 bases left between them. DNA of the CDR3: TGTGCCAGCTCACCAGTGCGGGCTGGCACAGATACGCAGTATTTT. This translates into CASSPVRAGTDTQYF.

Many counts were recorded for this clonotype. V is TRBV12-3 or TRBV12-4 and J is TRBJ2-1; D possibly matches TRBD1 or TRBD2 (5 bases each). The V end was cut by 6 bases, the J end by 0 bases, with 18 bases between. CDR3 length equals 17 residues. CDR3 nucleotide sequence: TGTGCCAGCAGCCCGCTCGTCCGTGGGGGCTCCTACAATGAGCAGTTCTTC. Translation gives CASSPLVRGGSYNEQFF.

Ten or more counts support this clonotype. The genes are TRBV24-1 and TRBJ2-5; D ambiguous. The germline V gene has CDR1 KGHDR and CDR2 SFDVKD. The CDR3 contains 13 residues. V was clipped by 9 bases and J by 2 bases, with 12 bases between them. The CDR3 loop is CATGSRKQETQYF. The CDR3 nucleotides are TGTGCCACCGGAAGTCGAAAACAAGAGACCCAGTACTTC.

This clonotype came up a few times. The chain employs TRBV11-2 and TRBJ2-7, with D perhaps assigned TRBD1 or TRBD2 (6 bases each). Germline values: CDR1 SGHAT, CDR2 FQNNGV. The CDR3 loop spans 19 amino acids. Trimming stripped 1 base from V and 0 bases from J, with 22 bases between. The CDR3 DNA is TGTGCCAGCAGCTTAGGTCGGGGACTTGGGGGGCCCCGCTCCTACGAGCAGTACTTC. This translates into CASSLGRGLGGPRSYEQYF.

This clonotype has a handful of counts. This chain joins TRBV7-2 and TRBJ2-7; 8 positions match TRBD1. V shed 2 bases, J shed 2 bases, and the junction held 8 bases outside the gene matches. CDR1 is SGHTA, CDR2 FQGNSA, per germline. This CDR3 comprises 16 residues. The CDR3 spells CASSLSGETGAYEQYF. The CDR3 DNA reads TGTGCCAGCAGCTTATCCGGGGAGACAGGGGCCTACGAGCAGTACTTC.

The rearrangement uses TRBV7-9 and TRBJ2-2; D call uncertain. Trimming removed 1 base from V and 6 bases from J, with 3 bases in between. The V gene's germline CDR1 is SEHNR and CDR2 FQNEAQ (reference sequence). The CDR3 runs 12 residues. The CDR3 loop is CASSLVPGELFF. The CDR3 bases are TGTGCCAGCAGCTTAGTCCCCGGGGAGCTGTTTTTT.

V gene TRBV6-1 combines with J gene TRBJ1-6; D call uncertain. The CDR3 has 18 residues. V lost 5 bases and J 5 bases, leaving 22 bases between the germline ends. The germline V gene has CDR1 MNHNS and CDR2 SASEGT. CDR3 residues: CASSMDGAPGIHNSPLHF. CDR3 nucleotides: TGTGCCAGCAGTATGGACGGAGCACCGGGGATCCATAATTCACCCCTCCACTTT.

Many counts were recorded for this clonotype. This chain connects TRBV29-1 to TRBJ2-7, with TRBD2 matching 13 bases. The CDR3 consists of 14 residues. Per germline, CDR1 SQVTM and CDR2 ANQGSEA. The junction had 4 bases not matched to a gene; V was cut back by 7 bases and J by 1 base. CDR3 residues: CSAAGLAGSYEQYF. DNA of the CDR3: TGCAGCGCCGCGGGACTAGCGGGATCCTACGAGCAGTACTTC.

In this sample, this clonotype turned up many times. CDR3 nucleotides: TGTGCCAGCAGTCCGGTTGGACTAGCGGCCGACCCAGAGACCCAGTACTTC. It specifies CASSPVGLAADPETQYF. The V and J genes are TRBV6-5 and TRBJ2-5; 10 bases align to TRBD2. The CDR3 extends over 17 amino acids. After removal of 5 bases from V and 4 bases from J, the junction contained 13 bases not matched to a gene. Germline loops: CDR1 MNHEY, CDR2 SVGAGI.